The clone carrying this TCR beta chain has only a few counts. In the study's own analysis: It was from reference gene primer amplification that nucleated cell counts were estimated. Clones were sequenced by immunoSEQ multiplex PCR, and TCRdb holds only the in-frame ones, with some missing. V and J calls and clone size are those listed in that table; D and trimming were worked out from the DNA. The sample lists 70,000 to 85,000 clones, roughly 80% occurring once. This sample was taken from a study of blood T cell repertoires in COVID-19. Turning to the study itself: Acute and convalescent COVID-19 samples came from the United States, Italy and Spain. PBMCs, B-cell-depleted T cells, or T cells provided the cDNA or gDNA that made up the material.

The CDR3 consists of 12 residues. Germline V gene sequence: CDR1 SQVTM, CDR2 ANQGSEA. V lost 4 bases and J lost 3, with 10 bases in between. The specimen was peripheral blood. The rearrangement uses TRBV29-1 and TRBJ2-7; perhaps TRBD1 as D (6 bases). This clonotype was obtained from a woman older than 75 with acute or convalescent COVID-19. CDR3 DNA sequence: TGCAGCGTTGTACAGGGTAACTACGAGCAGTACTTC. Translating gives CSVVQGNYEQYF.